Each of the 27 T cell receptor beta chains below was sequenced from the same sample in a study of prognosis after radiotherapy for stage I lung cancer. Two-round multiplex PCR, the amplification method, yielded TCR beta CDR3 from genomic DNA. Gene-specific TRBV and TRBJ primers were used in PCR round one. TCRdb re-called the multiplex PCR reads through MiXCR, storing one row per CDR3 protein. The sample holds some 8,500 distinct CDR3 sequences; roughly two thirds are singletons and the top ten take about 19%. The sequences come from PBMCs, collected before or after stereotactic body radiation therapy (not recorded which). The receptors derive from a donor aged 50 or older with non-small cell lung cancer.

This clonotype was observed at least ten times. The chain has TRBV7-9 and TRBJ2-5; 11 positions agree with TRBD1. The CDR3 is made up of 15 amino acids. Per germline, CDR1 SEHNR and CDR2 FQNEAQ (reference sequence). V gave up 3 bases and J gave up 5 bases; unmatched junction bases: 5. The CDR3 DNA is TGTGCCAGCAGCTTTGGACAGGGGGCTCGGGAGACCCAGTACTTC. It specifies CASSFGQGARETQYF. The full variable domain, in which reference TRBV7-9 and TRBJ2-5 provide the parts outside the CDR3, is DTGVSQNPRHKITKRGQNVTFRCDPISEHNRLYWYRQTLGQGPEFLTYFQNEAQLEKSRLLSDRFSAERPKGSFSTLEIQRTEQGDSAMYLCASSFGQGARETQYFGPGTRLLVL.

The chain combines TRBV27 with TRBJ2-2, with 8 nucleotides matching TRBD2. CDR1 is MNHEY, CDR2 SMNVEV, per germline (reference sequence). The CDR3 consists of 21 residues. V lost 10 bases to trimming and J lost 3 bases; unmatched junction nucleotides: 28. CDR3 sequence: CANNRVVYRVIPGLDTGELFF. The CDR3 nucleotides are TGTGCCAACAACCGCGTCGTGTATCGTGTGATTCCGGGACTAGACACCGGGGAGCTGTTTTTT.

This clonotype was counted at least ten times. The chain uses TRBV5-5 and TRBJ2-4; D is undetermined. V lost 1 base, J lost 1 base, and 6 bases lay in between. Per germline, CDR1 SGHKS and CDR2 YYEKEE (reference sequence). The CDR3 is 14 amino acids. CDR3 residues: CASSLIGAKNIQYF. CDR3 in DNA: TGTGCCAGCAGCTTGATAGGGGCCAAAAACATTCAGTACTTC.

As to this clonotype: This likely reflects a read error, since a far larger clone is one base away. V and J are TRBV7-4 and TRBJ2-3, with 10 positions matching TRBD2. Per the germline V gene, CDR1 is SGHVT and CDR2 is SQSDAQ. V lost 7 bases and J lost 0; bases outside the gene matches: 7. This CDR3 is built from 16 residues. The CDR3 region has the DNA TGTGCCAGCACCCGTACTAGCGGGGCTAGCACAGATACGCAGTATTTT. Protein sequence: CASTRTSGASTDTQYF.

To note about this clonotype: An end of the junction differs from the germline gene, which may be a read error. This chain connects TRBV7-2 to TRBJ2-5, with D uncertain. Per the germline V gene, CDR1 is SGHTA and CDR2 is FQGNSA. This CDR3 is built from 14 residues. CDR3 DNA: TGTGCCAGCAGCCCCCTTAGGGCTTCTGAGATCCAGTACTTC. It encodes CASSPLRASEIQYF. The full variable domain, in which reference TRBV7-2 and TRBJ2-5 provide the parts outside the CDR3, is GAGVSQSPSNKVTEKGKDVELRCDPISGHTALYWYRQSLGQGLEFLIYFQGNSAPDKSGLPSDRFSAERTGGSVSTLTIQRTQQEDSAVYLCASSPLRASEIQYFGPGTRLLVL.

The chain is built from TRBV3-1 and TRBJ1-4; 12 nucleotides match TRBD1. CDR1 and CDR2 from the germline V gene are LGHDT and YNNKEL (reference sequence). V shed 4 bases, J shed 8 bases, and the junction held 5 bases outside the gene matches. The length of the CDR3 is 15 residues. The CDR3 sequence is CASSRGTGGEEKLFF. As DNA, the CDR3 is TGTGCCAGCAGCCGAGGGACAGGGGGCGAGGAAAAACTGTTTTTT.

This clonotype is labeled medium-sized (0.01 to 0.1%). The chain is built from TRBV20-1 and TRBJ1-5, with 7 bases aligning to TRBD1. In germline, CDR1 is DFQATT, CDR2 SNEGSKA (reference sequence). The CDR3 has 12 amino acids. The V segment lost 4 bases and the J segment 4 bases; nucleotides outside the gene matches: 1. DNA for the CDR3: TGCAGTGCTAAGACAGGGAATCAGCCCCAGCATTTT. This codes for CSAKTGNQPQHF.

This clonotype appeared once. This sequence joins TRBV6-1 and TRBJ1-2; weak D call: TRBD1 (5 bases). V was cut by 6 bases and J by 7 bases, with 9 bases left in between. The germline V gene has CDR1 MNHNS and CDR2 SASEGT. The CDR3 has 11 amino acids. CDR3 protein: CASRDGGGYTF. The DNA for the CDR3 is TGTGCCAGCAGGGACGGGGGTGGCTACACCTTC.

This clonotype has just a few counts. V usage is TRBV7-3 and J usage is TRBJ1-3, with unresolved D. Trimming left V 5 bases short and J 2 bases short, with 25 bases between. Germline V lookup: CDR1 SGHTA, CDR2 FQGTGA. CDR3 length: 19 amino acids. This CDR3 is CASSPCKFSVYVAGNTIYF. CDR3 nucleotide sequence: TGTGCCAGCAGCCCATGCAAGTTTAGTGTTTACGTTGCTGGAAACACCATATATTTT.

This chain connects TRBV6-2 or TRBV6-3 to TRBJ1-1; TRBD1 might be the D (5 bases). The CDR3 has 13 amino acids. V shed 6 bases and J shed 9 bases, with 17 bases lying between them. CDR1 is MNHEY, CDR2 SVGEGT, per germline. CDR3 in DNA: TGTGCCAGCAGCCAAGCGGGACCCCTGCAAGCTTTCTTT. Translating gives CASSQAGPLQAFF.

Relative to its sample, this clonotype is medium-sized. This chain connects TRBV7-9 to TRBJ2-1; 8 positions agree with TRBD2. Trimming at V came to 4 bases and at J to 7 bases, leaving 12 bases not matched to a gene. Germline V gene sequence: CDR1 SEHNR, CDR2 FQNEAQ (reference sequence). The CDR3 loop spans 16 amino acids. CDR3 in amino acids: CASSSKASGRGNEQFF. The CDR3 nucleotides are TGTGCCAGCAGCTCGAAGGCCAGCGGGAGAGGTAATGAGCAGTTCTTC.

This chain joins TRBV4-2 and TRBJ2-3; D gene uncertain. V was cut by 2 bases and J by 1 base, with 7 bases left in between. This CDR3 has 14 residues. Germline CDR1 and CDR2: LGHNA and YNFKEQ. The CDR3 nucleotides read TGTGCCAGCAGCCAATTTGGTCGCACAGATACGCAGTATTTT. It translates to CASSQFGRTDTQYF.

This clonotype was counted only a few times. A read error likely explains this, since a far larger clone differs by one base. The chain is built from TRBV12-3 or TRBV12-4 and TRBJ2-5; D uncertain. Judging by the DNA end, TRBJ2-1 fits better; the J call may be wrong. This CDR3 is built from 11 residues. The CDR3 DNA reads as TGTGCCAGCAGTCAATGGGATGAGCAGTTCTTC. As protein: CASSQWDEQFF.

This clonotype was detected ten times or more. This sequence joins TRBV10-3 and TRBJ2-1; 8 nucleotides align to TRBD2. The germline V gene encodes CDR1 ENHRY and CDR2 SYGVKD. This CDR3 comprises 14 residues. The trim removed 7 bases at V and 1 base at J, leaving 3 bases unmatched. The CDR3 DNA sequence: TGTGCCATCAAGGCTAGCGGGTCCTACAATGAGCAGTTCTTC. Protein sequence: CAIKASGSYNEQFF.

The chain combines TRBV20-1 with TRBJ1-1; no definite D call. Per germline, CDR1 DFQATT and CDR2 SNEGSKA (reference sequence). V was cut by 0 bases and J by 3 bases, with 5 bases left in between. The CDR3 totals 12 residues. CDR3 residues: CSAREGHTEAFF. The CDR3 DNA reads as TGCAGTGCTAGAGAAGGGCACACTGAAGCTTTCTTT.

About this clonotype: A read error is the likely source, as a far larger clone sits one nucleotide away. The chain uses TRBV7-2 and TRBJ2-1; 15 bases align to TRBD2. V was clipped by 2 bases and J by 5 bases; unmatched bases: 10. Germline values: CDR1 SGHTA, CDR2 FQGNSA. The CDR3 loop spans 19 amino acids. The CDR3 DNA follows: TGTGCCAGCAGCTTAACGGGACTAGCGGGAGGCCTGAGTAACAATGAGCAGTTCTTC. Encoded protein: CASSLTGLAGGLSNNEQFF.

This clonotype was recorded a few times. The chain uses TRBV27 and TRBJ2-1; D is perhaps TRBD1 (5 bases). This CDR3 has 13 residues. CDR1 is MNHEY and CDR2 is SMNVEV in the germline V gene (reference sequence). Trimming removed 3 bases from V and 6 bases from J, with 9 bases in between. The CDR3 region has the DNA TGTGCCAGCAGTTTTCGGACACCCAATGAGCAGTTCTTC. Its translation is CASSFRTPNEQFF.

This clonotype was recorded a few times. The CDR3 ends on some other residue instead of the conserved phenylalanine or tryptophan, so this is likely a read error. The chain joins TRBV6-4 to TRBJ1-2; TRBD1 aligns across 7 bases. Germline CDR1 and CDR2: MRHNA and SNTAGT. V shed 6 bases, J shed 7 bases, and the junction held 11 bases outside the gene matches. This CDR3 has 14 residues. CDR3 in DNA: TGTGCCAGCAGATCCTCAGACAGGGTCGGTGGCTACACCCTC. Protein sequence: CASRSSDRVGGYTL.

V usage is TRBV6-1 and J usage is TRBJ1-2; 9 nucleotides agree with TRBD1. Germline values: CDR1 MNHNS, CDR2 SASEGT. J gave up 4 bases and V 7 bases, and 4 bases lay outside the gene matches. The CDR3 extends over 13 amino acids. The CDR3 region has the DNA TGTGCCAGCAAGGGGGACAGGGCCTATGGCTACACCTTC. This gives the protein CASKGDRAYGYTF.

This clonotype was counted a single time. The V call is TRBV3-1, the J call TRBJ2-2; D remains ambiguous. CDR3 size: 12 residues. With 1 base removed from V and 7 bases from J, the gap between germline ends came to 4 bases. Germline assignment: CDR1 LGHDT and CDR2 YNNKEL (reference sequence). The CDR3, as DNA: TGTGCCAGCAGCCAAGGGCGCGGGGAGCTGTTTTTT. Translated: CASSQGRGELFF.

The rearrangement uses TRBV6-5 and TRBJ2-2; 8 nucleotides line up with TRBD2. The V gene's germline CDR1 is MNHEY and CDR2 SVGAGI. CDR3 length equals 16 residues. With 0 bases clipped from V and 1 base from J, the junction kept 1 base outside the gene matches. CDR3 sequence reads: CASSYSSGRNTGELFF. The CDR3 DNA is TGTGCCAGCAGTTACTCGAGCGGGAGGAACACCGGGGAGCTGTTTTTT.

The CDR3 DNA is TGTGCCTGGAGCGTTACAGGTGTTAATTCACCCCTCCACTTT. Protein: CAWSVTGVNSPLHF. The gene calls are TRBV30 and TRBJ1-6; maybe TRBD1 (5 bases). CDR1 is GTSNPN, CDR2 SVGIG, per germline (reference sequence). This CDR3 region has 14 residues. V was clipped by 3 bases and J by 6 bases, with 12 bases between them.

Only one count was recorded for this clonotype. The chain is built from TRBV30 and TRBJ1-2; 9 positions match TRBD1. V lost 0 bases and J lost 7; bases outside the gene matches: 6. The CDR3 spans 14 residues. Germline V CDR1 and CDR2: GTSNPN, SVGIG (reference sequence). The CDR3 DNA reads as TGTGCCTGGAGTGTTATAGGGACAGGGTCTGGCTACACCTTC. Amino acid sequence: CAWSVIGTGSGYTF.

About this clonotype: A read error is the likely source, as a far larger clone sits one nucleotide away. The chain couples TRBV6-1 to TRBJ2-7, with 13 bases fitting TRBD2. Germline CDR1 and CDR2: MNHNS and SASEGT. V dropped 8 bases and J dropped 7; count of bases not matched to a gene: 8. The CDR3 spans 14 residues. The CDR3 DNA follows: TGTGCCAGCGAGGGACTAGCGGGGCACAATGAGCAGTACTTC. It translates to CASEGLAGHNEQYF.

On this clonotype itself: The junction departs from the called germline gene at one end, perhaps through a read error. This chain joins TRBV24-1 and TRBJ1-2; D is ambiguous. The CDR3 loop spans 13 amino acids. Germline assignment: CDR1 KGHDR and CDR2 SFDVKD. The CDR3 reads CASSLGGFYGYTF. The CDR3 region has the DNA TGTGCCAGCAGTTTAGGAGGGTTCTATGGCTACACCTTC.

This rearrangement joins TRBV20-1 to TRBJ2-1; D is ambiguous. The CDR3 runs to 15 residues. Germline CDR1 DFQATT, CDR2 SNEGSKA (reference sequence). V lost 6 bases to trimming and J lost 0 bases, with 15 bases between them. The CDR3 sequence: CSAPSEPNSYNEQFF. CDR3 sequence (DNA): TGCAGTGCCCCGAGCGAGCCGAACTCCTACAATGAGCAGTTCTTC.

This rearrangement joins TRBV27 to TRBJ1-6, with D tentatively TRBD1 (5 bases). Trimming stripped 2 bases from V and 9 bases from J, with 8 bases between. From germline, CDR1 is MNHEY and CDR2 SMNVEV (reference sequence). This CDR3 has 13 residues. CDR3 loop: CASSLIGGSPLHF. For the CDR3, the DNA is TGTGCCAGCAGTTTAATTGGGGGTTCACCCCTCCACTTT.